The 21 T cell receptor beta chains below come from one sample, sequenced in a study of blood T cell repertoires in COVID-19. Profiled with immunoSEQ multiplex PCR; TCRdb holds only in-frame clones, not every one. This sample has a few hundred thousand clones, with 85% to 90% found just once. Sequenced material: peripheral blood. These receptor sequences come from a woman under 40 with COVID-19, enrolled during active disease.

This chain uses TRBV11-2 with TRBJ1-2, with 7 bases matching TRBD1. V was pared by 3 bases and J by 5 bases, with 12 bases of the junction left unmatched. Germline CDR1 SGHAT, CDR2 FQNNGV. This CDR3 is built from 16 residues. As DNA, the CDR3 is TGTGCCAGCAGCTTCAAGGGACAGACTAAACTGTATGGCTACACCTTC. It yields the protein CASSFKGQTKLYGYTF.

V and J are TRBV5-1 and TRBJ2-1, with D possibly TRBD2 on 7 matching bases. Deletions cut 4 bases from V and 8 bases from J, with 28 bases between. The CDR3 is 18 amino acids. CDR1 and CDR2 (germline): SGHRS, YFSETQ. As DNA, the CDR3 is TGCGCCAGCAGCCCGCCGCTCGAGGCGGGGGCCCACCAGGATGAGCAGTTCTTC. Its translation: CASSPPLEAGAHQDEQFF.

The V call is TRBV21-1, the J call TRBJ1-6; TRBD1 is the table's D call, not checked against the DNA. TRBV21-1 is a pseudogene segment. The CDR3 extends over 13 amino acids. The CDR3 sequence is CEGRDRYNSPLHF. The CDR3 region has the DNA TGTGAGGGACGGGACAGATATAATTCACCCCTCCACTTT.

The chain couples TRBV29-1 to TRBJ1-3, with D possibly matching TRBD1 (5 bases). This CDR3 has 14 amino acids. Trimming removed 7 bases at V and 3 bases at J, with 16 bases between. Germline CDR1 is SQVTM and CDR2 is ANQGSEA. CDR3 residues: CSASRRADGNTIYF. The CDR3 nucleotides are TGCAGCGCGTCTCGCAGGGCTGATGGAAACACCATATATTTT.

The chain combines TRBV10-3 with TRBJ2-1; TRBD2 matches at 7 bases. The trim removed 3 bases at V and 0 bases at J, leaving 2 bases unmatched. This CDR3 spans 15 amino acids. Per the germline V gene, CDR1 is ENHRY and CDR2 is SYGVKD. The CDR3 DNA is TGTGCCATCAGTGATGGGGGGGACTCCTACAATGAGCAGTTCTTC. Its translation is CAISDGGDSYNEQFF.

The V gene is TRBV28, the J gene TRBJ2-7; 8 bases line up with TRBD2. V trimming: 7 bases; J trimming: 0 bases; junction bases outside the gene matches: 2. Germline V gives CDR1 MDHEN, CDR2 SYDVKM. The CDR3 spans 13 residues. CDR3 sequence reads: CASTLAASYEQYF. The CDR3 DNA is TGTGCCAGCACACTAGCGGCCTCCTACGAGCAGTACTTC.

The V and J genes are TRBV19 and TRBJ1-1; possible D gene TRBD1, 5 bases. The CDR3 sequence is 14 residues long. V dropped 2 bases and J dropped 3 bases, with 10 bases sitting between them. CDR1 and CDR2 (germline): LNHDA, SQIVND (reference sequence). CDR3 DNA: TGTGCCAGTAGTATACCAGGGTACCACACTGAAGCTTTCTTT. Amino acids: CASSIPGYHTEAFF.

The rearrangement joins TRBV10-2 to TRBJ2-7, with TRBD2 matching 12 bases. Germline loops: CDR1 WSHSY, CDR2 SAAADI. The CDR3 totals 15 residues. V lost 6 bases to trimming and J lost 4 bases; unmatched junction nucleotides: 7. The CDR3 nucleotides read TGCGCCAGCAGCCCTCCCGGGACTAGCGGGTACGAGCAGTACTTC. Translating gives CASSPPGTSGYEQYF.

The chain joins TRBV15 to TRBJ1-1, with D possibly matching TRBD1 (5 bases). CDR3 length: 14 residues. Between the trimmed V and J ends, which lost 5 bases and 0 bases, there was a span of 10 bases. Germline CDR1 and CDR2: LNHNV and YYDKDF (reference sequence). CDR3 sequence reads: CATSSGHMNTEAFF. In DNA, the CDR3 is TGTGCCACCAGCTCAGGGCACATGAACACTGAAGCTTTCTTT. Full variable domain (outside the CDR3, taken from reference TRBV15 and TRBJ1-1): DAMVIQNPRYQVTQFGKPVTLSCSQTLNHNVMYWYQQKSSQAPKLLFHYYDKDFNNEADTPDNFQSRRPNTSFCFLDIRSPGLGDTAMYLCATSSGHMNTEAFFGQGTRLTVV.

The chain combines TRBV5-6 with TRBJ2-7; 7 positions match TRBD1. Germline V gene lookup returns CDR1 SGHDT and CDR2 YYEEEE. V lost 0 bases and J lost 5; bases outside the gene matches: 11. This CDR3 is 16 amino acids long. The CDR3 nucleotides are TGTGCCAGCAGCTTGGCCCTCGGGACAGCACATAACGAGCAGTACTTC. It specifies CASSLALGTAHNEQYF.

The chain joins TRBV5-1 to TRBJ1-3; no firm D call. CDR3 length equals 14 residues. Germline assignment: CDR1 SGHRS and CDR2 YFSETQ. V lost 1 base and J lost 2, with 7 bases in between. The CDR3 DNA reads as TGCGCCAGCAGCTTGACAGAACCTGGAAACACCATATATTTT. Protein: CASSLTEPGNTIYF.

The chain recombines TRBV21-1 with TRBJ2-2; TRBD2 reflects the table's D call only, with no check against the DNA. TRBV21-1 counts as a pseudogene. The CDR3 runs 16 residues. DNA for the CDR3: TGTGCCAGGGCAATCTCCAGGAGGGCCGACACCGGGGAGCTGTTTTTT. Protein sequence: CARAISRRADTGELFF.

This clone was counted once. This rearrangement joins TRBV13 to TRBJ1-2; TRBD1 is a possible D gene (5 bases). The CDR3 loop spans 13 amino acids. V gave up 5 bases and J gave up 2 bases, with 9 bases separating them. CDR1 PRHDT and CDR2 FYEKMQ come from the germline V gene (reference sequence). The CDR3 nucleotides read TGTGCCAGCAGCCCGGGGGGGAACTATGGCTACACCTTC. This gives the protein CASSPGGNYGYTF. Full variable domain (outside the CDR3, taken from reference TRBV13 and TRBJ1-2): AAGVIQSPRHLIKEKRETATLKCYPIPRHDTVYWYQQGPGQDPQFLISFYEKMQSDKGSIPDRFSAQQFSDYHSELNMSSLELGDSALYFCASSPGGNYGYTFGSGTRLTVV.

The V and J genes are TRBV6-5 and TRBJ2-3; D perhaps matches TRBD1 (6 bases). Trimming pared 8 bases from V and 2 bases from J, leaving 14 bases between. The CDR3 loop spans 14 amino acids. CDR1 is MNHEY, CDR2 SVGAGI, per germline. Here the CDR3 DNA reads TGTGCCAGCGGGGGCCTCTATAACACAGATACGCAGTATTTT. Translating it yields CASGGLYNTDTQYF.

The chain has TRBV5-6 and TRBJ2-7; 8 positions match TRBD2. Germline V gene lookup returns CDR1 SGHDT and CDR2 YYEEEE. Trimming removed 3 bases from V and 1 base from J; junction bases left unmatched: 3. This CDR3 has 14 amino acids. The CDR3 DNA is TGTGCCAGCAGCTATACTAGCGGTTCCTACGAGCAGTACTTC. Translated: CASSYTSGSYEQYF.

V gene TRBV14 combines with J gene TRBJ1-3; no definite D call. Germline-derived CDR1 and CDR2 are SGHDN and FVKESK. This CDR3 has 13 residues. Trimming left V 6 bases short and J 1 base short, with 7 bases between. CDR3 residues: CASRITSGNTIYF. The DNA of the CDR3 is TGTGCCAGCAGGATAACATCTGGAAACACCATATATTTT.

This chain connects TRBV5-1 to TRBJ2-7, with TRBD2 identical over 15 bases. Unmatched junction bases numbered 9, after V lost 4 bases and J lost 7 bases. The germline V gene has CDR1 SGHRS and CDR2 YFSETQ. The CDR3 covers 16 residues. For the CDR3, the DNA is TGCGCCAGCAGCAGGACTAGCGGGGGGGCCACCGGTGAGCAGTACTTC. Its translation is CASSRTSGGATGEQYF. Full variable domain (missing parts from reference TRBV5-1 and TRBJ2-7): KAGVTQTPRYLIKTRGQQVTLSCSPISGHRSVSWYQQTPGQGLQFLFEYFSETQRNKGNFPGRFSGRQFSNSRSEMNVSTLELGDSALYLCASSRTSGGATGEQYFGPGTRLTVT.

The gene calls are TRBV19 and TRBJ2-7; 9 bases align to TRBD2. The junction had 2 bases not matched to a gene; V was cut back by 6 bases and J by 2 bases. Germline V gene sequence: CDR1 LNHDA, CDR2 SQIVND (reference sequence). The CDR3 totals 13 residues. CDR3 protein: CASRASGTYEQYF. The CDR3 region has the DNA TGTGCCAGTAGGGCTAGCGGGACCTACGAGCAGTACTTC. The full variable domain, in which reference TRBV19 and TRBJ2-7 provide the parts outside the CDR3, is DGGITQSPKYLFRKEGQNVTLSCEQNLNHDAMYWYRQDPGQGLRLIYYSQIVNDFQKGDIAEGYSVSREKKESFPLTVTSAQKNPTAFYLCASRASGTYEQYFGPGTRLTVT.

This clone was seen just once. The chain uses TRBV18 and TRBJ1-3; 10 bases fit TRBD1. CDR1 is KGHSH, CDR2 LQKENI, per germline. Trimming cost V 7 bases and J 2 bases; bases outside gene matches: 2. This CDR3 is built from 14 residues. The CDR3 spells CASLTGGPGNTIYF. The CDR3 nucleotides read TGTGCCAGCTTGACAGGGGGCCCTGGAAACACCATATATTTT.

This clone was found a few times. The chain is built from TRBV7-9 and TRBJ2-7, with 10 bases identical to TRBD2. V was clipped by 6 bases and J by 2 bases; unmatched bases: 10. CDR3 length: 16 amino acids. CDR1 and CDR2 from the germline V gene are SEHNR and FQNEAQ (reference sequence). The CDR3 DNA sequence: TGTGCCAGCAGTTCATCCCTTAGCGGGGGGCCCTACGAGCAGTACTTC. Translated, it gives CASSSSLSGGPYEQYF. Looking up the rest from reference TRBV7-9 and TRBJ2-7 gives the full variable domain: DTGVSQNPRHKITKRGQNVTFRCDPISEHNRLYWYRQTLGQGPEFLTYFQNEAQLEKSRLLSDRFSAERPKGSFSTLEIQRTEQGDSAMYLCASSSSLSGGPYEQYFGPGTRLTVT.

The chain is built from TRBV12-3 or TRBV12-4 and TRBJ2-1; D might be TRBD1 (5 bases). The CDR3 runs to 13 residues. V lost 1 base and J lost 15, with 16 bases in between. In nucleotides, the CDR3 is TGTGCCAGCAGTTTAGAAAAAAGCAGGGAAGGGTTCTTC. This codes for CASSLEKSREGFF.